This TCR beta chain appears in the sequencing data of a study of cytomegalovirus exposure and HLA in healthy donors. Amplification used 60 Vbeta primers and 13 Jbeta primers. TCRdb's copy holds only in-frame clones and misses some; the assay was immunoSEQ multiplex PCR. The profile shows approximately 130,000 clones, 81% of them singletons. The germline V gene has CDR1 KGHSH and CDR2 LQKENI. Trimming cost V 3 bases and J 2 bases; bases outside gene matches: 25. The CDR3 is 22 residues long. The rearrangement links TRBV18 to TRBJ1-1; 9 bases match TRBD1. The sequenced sample consisted of PBMCs. This sequence was found in a man younger than 35 in good health and CMV-seronegative. CDR3 in DNA: TGTGCCAGCTCACCTTCATTGACAGGGGGTAACGTAAATTCCCTGCTTAACACTGAAGCTTTCTTT. This encodes CASSPSLTGGNVNSLLNTEAFF.